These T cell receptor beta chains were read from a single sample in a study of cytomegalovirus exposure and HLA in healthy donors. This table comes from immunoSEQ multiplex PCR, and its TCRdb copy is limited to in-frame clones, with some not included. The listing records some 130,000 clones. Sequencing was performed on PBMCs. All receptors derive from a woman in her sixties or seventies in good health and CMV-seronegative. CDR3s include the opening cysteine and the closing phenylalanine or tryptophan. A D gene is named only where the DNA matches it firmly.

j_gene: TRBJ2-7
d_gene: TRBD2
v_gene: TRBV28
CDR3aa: CASSGGSGGDYEQYF
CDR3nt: TGTGCCAGCAGCGGGGGTAGCGGGGGTGACTACGAGCAGTACTTC

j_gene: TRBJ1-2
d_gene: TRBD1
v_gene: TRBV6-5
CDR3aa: CASSYGTGFPNYGYTF
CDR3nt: TGTGCCAGCAGTTACGGGACAGGGTTTCCAAACTATGGCTACACCTTC

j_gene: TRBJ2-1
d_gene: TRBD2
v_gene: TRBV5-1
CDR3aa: CASSVRLAGASYNEQFF
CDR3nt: TGCGCCAGCAGCGTGCGCCTAGCGGGGGCCTCCTACAATGAGCAGTTCTTC

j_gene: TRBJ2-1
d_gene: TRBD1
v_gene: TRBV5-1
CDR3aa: CASSFGQGAFNEQFF
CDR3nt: TGCGCCAGCAGCTTTGGACAGGGGGCCTTCAATGAGCAGTTCTTC

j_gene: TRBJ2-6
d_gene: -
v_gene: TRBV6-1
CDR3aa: CASSEAWVRGTSGANVLTF
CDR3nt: TGTGCCAGCAGTGAAGCCTGGGTTCGGGGAACCTCTGGGGCCAACGTCCTGACTTTC

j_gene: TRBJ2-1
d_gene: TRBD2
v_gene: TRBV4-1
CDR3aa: CASSPLGRENYNEQFF
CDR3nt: TGCGCCAGCAGCCCTTTGGGGCGGGAGAATTACAATGAGCAGTTCTTC

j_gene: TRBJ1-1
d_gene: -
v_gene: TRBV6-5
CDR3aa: CASSRDPTEAFF
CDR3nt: TGTGCCAGCAGCCGCGATCCCACTGAAGCTTTCTTT

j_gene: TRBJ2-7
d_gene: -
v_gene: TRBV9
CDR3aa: CASSLTTGLVDEQYF
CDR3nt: TGTGCCAGCAGCCTTACGACAGGTCTAGTAGACGAGCAGTACTTC

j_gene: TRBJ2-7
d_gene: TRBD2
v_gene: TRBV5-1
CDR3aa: CASSKTSAWPGEQYF
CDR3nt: TGCGCCAGCAGCAAGACTAGCGCCTGGCCCGGGGAGCAGTACTTC

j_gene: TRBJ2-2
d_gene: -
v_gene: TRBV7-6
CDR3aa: CASSSSPGVTGELFF
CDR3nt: TGTGCCAGCAGCTCCTCTCCCGGGGTAACCGGGGAGCTGTTTTTT

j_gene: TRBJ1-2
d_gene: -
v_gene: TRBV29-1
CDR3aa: CSVWAYGYTF
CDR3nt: TGCAGCGTGTGGGCCTATGGCTACACCTTC

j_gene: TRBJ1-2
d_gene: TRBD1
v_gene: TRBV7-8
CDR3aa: CASSNRGNYGYTF
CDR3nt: TGTGCCAGCAGTAACAGGGGTAACTATGGCTACACCTTC

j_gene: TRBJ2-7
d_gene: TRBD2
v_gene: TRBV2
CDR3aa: CASSETPGGYEQYF
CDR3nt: TGTGCCAGCAGTGAAACCCCGGGGGGATACGAGCAGTACTTC

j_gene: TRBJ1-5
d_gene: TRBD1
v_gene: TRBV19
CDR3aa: CASSMTPTGFRVQPQHF
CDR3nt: TGTGCCAGTAGTATGACGCCGACAGGGTTTCGTGTTCAGCCCCAGCATTTT

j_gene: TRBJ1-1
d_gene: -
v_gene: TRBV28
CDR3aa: CASSLWSEAFF
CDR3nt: TGTGCCAGCAGTTTATGGTCGGAAGCTTTCTTT

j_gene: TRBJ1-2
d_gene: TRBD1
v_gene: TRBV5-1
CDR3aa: CASRSDRVVNYGYTF
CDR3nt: TGCGCCAGCAGATCTGACAGGGTGGTTAACTATGGCTACACCTTC

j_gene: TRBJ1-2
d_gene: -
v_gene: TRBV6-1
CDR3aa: CASSEFTRSNYGYTF
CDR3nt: TGTGCCAGCAGTGAATTTACGAGATCAAACTATGGCTACACCTTC

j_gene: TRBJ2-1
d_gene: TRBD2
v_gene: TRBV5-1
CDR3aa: CASSPLAGDVEQFF
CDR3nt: TGCGCCAGCAGCCCTCTAGCGGGAGACGTTGAGCAGTTCTTC

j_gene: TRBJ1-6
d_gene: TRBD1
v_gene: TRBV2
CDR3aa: CASSVGTVFHF
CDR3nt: TGTGCCAGCAGTGTGGGGACAGTCTTCCACTTT

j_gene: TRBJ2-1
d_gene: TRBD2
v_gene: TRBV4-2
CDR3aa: CASSQEGLADYNEQFF
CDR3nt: TGTGCCAGCAGCCAAGAGGGTCTAGCGGACTACAATGAGCAGTTCTTC

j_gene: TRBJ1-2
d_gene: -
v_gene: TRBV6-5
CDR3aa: CASLDRNGGYTF
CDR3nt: TGTGCCAGCCTTGACAGGAATGGGGGCTACACCTTC

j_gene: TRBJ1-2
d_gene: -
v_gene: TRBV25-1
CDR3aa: CASSEYGGNYGYTF
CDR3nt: TGTGCCAGCAGTGAATATGGCGGAAACTATGGCTACACCTTC

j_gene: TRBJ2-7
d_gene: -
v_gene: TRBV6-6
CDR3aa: CASRGPGRDPYEQYF
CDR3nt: TGTGCCAGCAGGGGTCCCGGGAGAGACCCCTACGAGCAGTACTTC

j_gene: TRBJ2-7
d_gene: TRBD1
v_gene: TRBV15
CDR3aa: CATSRETGNPVGQYF
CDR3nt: TGTGCCACCAGCAGAGAGACAGGGAATCCCGTCGGGCAGTACTTC

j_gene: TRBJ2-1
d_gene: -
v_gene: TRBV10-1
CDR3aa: CASSASLSYNEQFF
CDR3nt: TGCGCCAGCAGTGCGTCCCTTTCCTACAATGAGCAGTTCTTC

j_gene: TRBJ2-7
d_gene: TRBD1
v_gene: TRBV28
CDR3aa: CASSSGTGREQYF
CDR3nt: TGTGCCAGCAGTTCCGGGACAGGGCGCGAGCAGTACTTC

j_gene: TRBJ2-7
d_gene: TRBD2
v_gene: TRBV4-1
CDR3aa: CASSQKTSGGNSYEQYF
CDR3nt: TGCGCCAGCAGCCAAAAAACTAGCGGGGGGAACTCCTACGAGCAGTACTTC

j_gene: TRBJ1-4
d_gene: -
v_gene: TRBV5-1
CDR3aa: CASSNRVGNEKLFF
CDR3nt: TGCGCCAGCAGCAACAGGGTTGGCAATGAAAAACTGTTTTTT

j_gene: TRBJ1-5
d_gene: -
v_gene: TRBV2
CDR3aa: CASSEAARIDNQPQHF
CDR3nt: TGTGCCAGCAGTGAAGCGGCGAGGATTGACAATCAGCCCCAGCATTTT

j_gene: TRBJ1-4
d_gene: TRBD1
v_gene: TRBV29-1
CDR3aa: CSVLQGAQEKLFF
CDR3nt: TGCAGCGTACTACAGGGGGCGCAGGAAAAACTGTTTTTT

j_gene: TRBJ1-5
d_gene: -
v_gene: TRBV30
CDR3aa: CAWSVRQNSNQPQHF
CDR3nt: TGTGCCTGGAGTGTACGACAGAATAGCAATCAGCCCCAGCATTTT

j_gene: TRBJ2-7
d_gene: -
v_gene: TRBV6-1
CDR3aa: CASSFASSYEQYF
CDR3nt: TGTGCCAGCAGTTTTGCTAGCTCCTACGAGCAGTACTTC

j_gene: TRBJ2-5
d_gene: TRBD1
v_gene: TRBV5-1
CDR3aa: CASSIGWDRGGGETQYF
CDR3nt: TGCGCCAGCAGCATTGGTTGGGACAGGGGCGGTGGAGAGACCCAGTACTTC

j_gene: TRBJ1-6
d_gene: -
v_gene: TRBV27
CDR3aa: CASSFGSSYNSPLHF
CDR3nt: TGTGCCAGCAGTTTTGGCAGCTCCTATAATTCACCCCTCCACTTT

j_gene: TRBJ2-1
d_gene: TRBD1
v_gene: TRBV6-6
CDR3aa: CASSYPGQGYNEQFF
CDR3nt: TGTGCCAGCAGTTATCCGGGACAGGGCTACAATGAGCAGTTCTTC